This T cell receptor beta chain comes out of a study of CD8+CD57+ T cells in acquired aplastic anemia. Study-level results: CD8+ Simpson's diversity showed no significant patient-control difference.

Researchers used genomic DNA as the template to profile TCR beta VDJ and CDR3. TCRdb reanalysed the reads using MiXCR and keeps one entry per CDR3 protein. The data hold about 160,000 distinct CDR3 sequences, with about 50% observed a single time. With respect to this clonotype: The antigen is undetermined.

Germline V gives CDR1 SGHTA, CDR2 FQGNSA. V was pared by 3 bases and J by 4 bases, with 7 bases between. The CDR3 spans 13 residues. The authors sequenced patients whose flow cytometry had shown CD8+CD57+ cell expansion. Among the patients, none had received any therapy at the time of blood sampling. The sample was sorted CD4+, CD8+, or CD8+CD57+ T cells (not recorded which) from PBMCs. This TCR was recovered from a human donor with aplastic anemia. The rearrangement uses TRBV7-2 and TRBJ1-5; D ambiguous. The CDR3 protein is CASSFRENQPQHF. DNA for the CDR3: TGTGCCAGCAGCTTCCGGGAGAATCAGCCCCAGCATTTT. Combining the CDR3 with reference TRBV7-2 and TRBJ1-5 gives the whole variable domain GAGVSQSPSNKVTEKGKDVELRCDPISGHTALYWYRQSLGQGLEFLIYFQGNSAPDKSGLPSDRFSAERTGGSVSTLTIQRTQQEDSAVYLCASSFRENQPQHFGDGTRLSIL.